This is a list of T cell receptor beta chains from one sample in a study of Graves' ophthalmopathy and Graves' hyperthyroidism. MiXCR was run by TCRdb on the multiplex PCR reads, yielding one entry per CDR3 protein. Of around 470,000 distinct CDR3 sequences in the sample, over 13% were seen once. The source material was blood. These receptors were obtained from a woman in her twenties or thirties with Graves' ophthalmopathy. Each CDR3 is given without its conserved first and last residue. A D gene is named only where the DNA matches it firmly.

V gene	D gene	CDR3 protein
TRBV6-5	NA	ASSRETGNTIY
TRBV30	TRBD1	AWSAGYRTGSYQETQY
TRBV6-1	NA	ASRQLLDRSSYEQY
TRBV12-3/TRBV12-4	TRBD1	ASSLAGGQGHEQY
TRBV13	NA	ASSPRVAASYEQY
TRBV28	TRBD1	ASRSPGQGASEQY
TRBV12-3/TRBV12-4	NA	AIRLAGLTHEQY
TRBV28	NA	ASSPLGVGEQY
TRBV29-1	NA	SVEDRGALPGELF
TRBV12-3/TRBV12-4	TRBD2	ASSTSGGGDIQY
TRBV20-1	TRBD1	SARATGSTYEQY
TRBV5-4	TRBD1	ASSRQGANYGYT
TRBV5-1	NA	ASSLEGGLGETQY
TRBV24-1	NA	ATQSVNTGELF
TRBV6-1	NA	ASRSPGHKQDGYT
TRBV2	TRBD1	ASTRDRGSQETQY
TRBV7-2	NA	ASSQIRSGELF
TRBV12-3/TRBV12-4	TRBD1	ASSSTGGRNRAMNTEAF
TRBV5-1	TRBD1	ASSGTGGPNTGELF
TRBV28	NA	ASSFELFSRTQLRSYEQY
TRBV10-3	NA	ARHGAGKITYEQY
TRBV6-1	NA	ASSETGQGGYT
TRBV12-3/TRBV12-4	NA	ASSPTSDYGYT
TRBV7-9	NA	ASSRELSSKQY
TRBV11-2	TRBD1	ASSRTQVLDRGRETQY
TRBV5-6	TRBD1	ASSIGTAYEQY
TRBV28	NA	ASSKTVGEQY
TRBV3-1	NA	ASSQELTGLGIYEQY
TRBV20-1	NA	SARDQGNYGYT
TRBV6-5	NA	ASSSDRNNQPQH
TRBV6-1	NA	ASKKFIRLDRETQY
TRBV6-2/TRBV6-3	NA	ASSSRMNNSPLH
TRBV24-1	TRBD1	ATSVHLGQGEETQY
TRBV6-1	NA	ASTKSGSSNQPQH
TRBV18	NA	ASSPNQPKYSNQPQH
TRBV6-2/TRBV6-3	TRBD1	ASRSSTGPETQY
TRBV30	NA	AWSVGNEDTQY
TRBV18	NA	ASSPGGGVGQPQH
TRBV11-2	TRBD1	ASSPVLGQTNYGYT
TRBV6-1	NA	ASRIGGSDGYT
TRBV2	NA	ASSGAIYSNQPQH
TRBV18	NA	ASSPKSRGSKNTEAF
TRBV3-1	NA	ASSPSTGISYEQY
TRBV19	NA	ASIPSWGSVTGELF
TRBV6-2/TRBV6-3	TRBD1	ASRLRDRGIMRTEAF
TRBV4-1	NA	ASSQAGYANYGYT
TRBV2	NA	ASSPKQGWGFGEAF
TRBV7-8	NA	ASSLSSRLYRNTEAF
TRBV30	TRBD1	ASTRDRGSPLH
TRBV18	TRBD1	ASSTGGSDSPLH
TRBV12-3/TRBV12-4	NA	ASTLHGPGTGELF
TRBV10-2	NA	ASTSGDEQY
TRBV19	NA	ASSMTGGNQPQH
TRBV3-1	NA	ASRPSGAGMNTEAF
TRBV10-2	TRBD1	ASSAGGVSYEQY
TRBV6-2/TRBV6-3	TRBD1	ASSNNPGQEFFVGTEAF
TRBV2	NA	ASSESRQETQY
TRBV20-1	NA	SAADTEAF
TRBV7-2	TRBD2	ASSGAGVGTGELF